The 25 T cell receptor beta chains reported below all come from one sample, sequenced in a study of blood T cells in healthy people across ages. A second about 7 to 12 cycle PCR used barcoded and J-beta primers. Using its own MiXCR run on the 5' RACE reads, TCRdb lists one record per CDR3 protein. The table lists about 2 million distinct CDR3 sequences, roughly 50% of them singletons. The sample comprised blood. The receptors originated from a woman in her 40s in good health.

The chain couples TRBV29-1 to TRBJ1-2; weak D call: TRBD1 (6 bases). Trimming removed 5 bases at V and 5 bases at J, with 21 bases between. Germline assignment: CDR1 SQVTM and CDR2 ANQGSEA. The CDR3 has 15 residues. In DNA, the CDR3 is TGCAGCGTTCCCGGCCATAGGACAGCGAGATATGGCTACACCTTC. The encoded protein is CSVPGHRTARYGYTF. Complete variable domain (other parts from reference TRBV29-1 and TRBJ1-2): SAVISQKPSRDICQRGTSLTIQCQVDSQVTMMFWYRQQPGQSLTLIATANQGSEATYESGFVIDKFPISRPNLTFSTLTVSNMSPEDSSIYLCSVPGHRTARYGYTFGSGTRLTVV.

This chain joins TRBV29-1 and TRBJ2-3; D could derive from TRBD1 or TRBD2 (6 bases each). This CDR3 is built from 15 residues. CDR1 is SQVTM, CDR2 ANQGSEA, per germline. Deletions cut 7 bases from V and 0 bases from J, with 17 bases between. CDR3 residues: CSASRRGTSTDTQYF. Written as DNA, the CDR3 is TGCAGCGCGAGTCGACGCGGGACAAGCACAGATACGCAGTATTTT.

This clonotype appeared many times. In DNA, the CDR3 is TGTGCCAGCAGTCTGGACGGGACCTACGAGCAGTACTTC. Protein sequence: CASSLDGTYEQYF. This chain connects TRBV12-3 or TRBV12-4 to TRBJ2-7, with D possibly TRBD2 on 5 matching bases. The V gene lost 5 bases and the J gene lost 2 bases, with 10 bases spanning the gap. The CDR3 runs 13 residues.

The chain has TRBV12-3 or TRBV12-4 and TRBJ1-1; D call uncertain. The CDR3 spans 14 residues. V lost 1 base and J lost 3, with 9 bases in between. DNA for the CDR3: TGTGCCAGCAGTTTAGAGGGTGGGTACACTGAAGCTTTCTTT. Translated, it gives CASSLEGGYTEAFF.

The V and J genes are TRBV6-2 or TRBV6-3 and TRBJ1-6; TRBD1 aligns across 7 bases. The junction had 9 bases not matched to a gene; V was cut back by 2 bases and J by 2 bases. In germline, CDR1 is MNHEY, CDR2 SVGEGT. This CDR3 has 18 amino acids. The CDR3 spells CASSYRDRTGPYNSPLHF. CDR3 nucleotide sequence: TGTGCCAGCAGTTACAGGGATCGGACAGGACCCTATAATTCACCCCTCCACTTT.

The chain uses TRBV12-3 or TRBV12-4 and TRBJ1-2; TRBD1 aligns across 8 bases. The CDR3 extends over 17 amino acids. The V segment lost 6 bases and the J segment 0 bases; nucleotides outside the gene matches: 12. Here the CDR3 DNA reads TGTGCCAGCAGCGCCTTCCCGGGACAGGAAGCTAACTATGGCTACACCTTC. This gives the protein CASSAFPGQEANYGYTF.

V usage is TRBV20-1 and J usage is TRBJ2-3, with 13 bases lining up with TRBD2. CDR3 length equals 17 residues. The germline gives CDR1 DFQATT, CDR2 SNEGSKA (reference sequence). V was pared by 6 bases and J by 6 bases, with 15 bases of the junction left unmatched. The DNA of the CDR3 is TGCAGTGCCCCGAAGGCCGGGACTAGCGGGGCCCGGGATACGCAGTATTTT. It yields the protein CSAPKAGTSGARDTQYF.

The chain carries TRBV25-1 and TRBJ2-5; no reliable D call. V lost 7 bases to trimming and J lost 11 bases, with 14 bases between them. This CDR3 region has 11 residues. Germline V gene lookup returns CDR1 MGHDK and CDR2 SYGVNS. CDR3 loop: CASTLYNEQYF. CDR3 bases: TGTGCCAGCACCCTATACAATGAGCAGTACTTC.

J is TRBJ2-5 and V is TRBV5-1; TRBD2 agrees at 9 bases. Germline loops: CDR1 SGHRS, CDR2 YFSETQ. The trim removed 0 bases at V and 11 bases at J, leaving 8 bases unmatched. The CDR3 is 14 residues long. The chain's CDR3 is CASSLGTSATEQYF. The CDR3 nucleotides read TGCGCCAGCAGCTTGGGGACTAGCGCCACTGAGCAGTACTTC.

The chain recombines TRBV6-1 with TRBJ2-7; 7 bases agree with TRBD1. CDR3 length equals 15 residues. The germline CDR1 and CDR2 sequences are MNHNS and SASEGT. The V gene end was trimmed by 1 base and the J gene end by 0 bases; junction bases not matched to a gene: 3. The CDR3 region has the DNA TGTGCCAGCAGTGAAGAACGGGACAGCTCCTACGAGCAGTACTTC. This gives the protein CASSEERDSSYEQYF.

Of note for this clonotype: At one of its ends the junction is not consistent with the germline gene, which may arise from a read error. The V gene is TRBV4-2, the J gene TRBJ2-3; tentatively, D is TRBD1 (5 bases). The V gene's germline CDR1 is LGHNA and CDR2 YNFKEQ. There are 14 residues in the CDR3. The CDR3 loop is CACSQAQGADTQYF. The CDR3 coding sequence is TGTGCCTGCAGCCAGGCCCAGGGTGCAGATACGCAGTATTTT.

The rearrangement uses TRBV3-1 and TRBJ1-6; D uncertain. Germline CDR1 reads LGHDT; CDR2 reads YNNKEL (reference sequence). This CDR3 spans 14 amino acids. The germline V and J ends were trimmed by 2 bases and 8 bases, with 10 bases remaining between them. CDR3 protein: CASSQLSEDSPLHF. The CDR3 DNA reads TGTGCCAGCAGCCAATTGTCGGAGGATTCACCCCTCCACTTT.

This clonotype was observed a handful of times. The rearrangement joins TRBV6-1 to TRBJ2-6, with no clear D. Germline assignment: CDR1 MNHNS and CDR2 SASEGT. The ends were cut back, 2 bases at V and 1 base at J, with 6 bases in the middle. The CDR3 runs to 15 residues. The CDR3 sequence: CASSEWVSGANVLTF. CDR3 coding DNA: TGTGCCAGCAGTGAATGGGTATCTGGGGCCAACGTCCTGACTTTC.

This clonotype came up a few times. The V and J genes are TRBV27 and TRBJ2-3; D unclear. The CDR3 extends over 14 amino acids. Trimming took off 4 bases at V and 1 base at J, with 9 bases between the two ends. CDR1 MNHEY and CDR2 SMNVEV come from the germline V gene (reference sequence). The DNA for the CDR3 is TGTGCCAGCAGTTCGTTACCTCGCACAGATACGCAGTATTTT. Translation gives CASSSLPRTDTQYF.

The DNA of the CDR3 is TGTGCCAGCAGTACGGTAGTGGAGACAGATACGCAGTATTTT. This gives the protein CASSTVVETDTQYF. The rearrangement links TRBV7-2 to TRBJ2-3, with no clear D. V was shortened by 6 bases and J by 3 bases, with 13 bases between the two germline ends. Germline-derived CDR1 and CDR2 are SGHTA and FQGNSA. The CDR3 runs to 14 residues.

This clonotype was seen only a few times. V usage is TRBV29-1 and J usage is TRBJ2-3; 9 bases agree with TRBD1. The CDR3 is made up of 16 amino acids. The germline gives CDR1 SQVTM, CDR2 ANQGSEA. V gave up 7 bases and J gave up 2 bases; unmatched junction bases: 13. The CDR3 sequence is CSADRGRQTLTDTQYF. In DNA, the CDR3 is TGCAGCGCGGACAGGGGTAGACAAACGCTCACAGATACGCAGTATTTT.

CDR3 amino acids: CAIRGDRTYEQYF. The CDR3 DNA reads TGTGCCATCAGAGGGGACAGAACCTACGAGCAGTACTTC. The rearrangement uses TRBV10-3 and TRBJ2-7; TRBD1 matches 7 bases. Germline loops: CDR1 ENHRY, CDR2 SYGVKD. The CDR3 covers 13 residues. J lost 2 bases, V lost 6 bases, and 4 bases had no gene match.

This clonotype appeared a few times. This chain links TRBV5-6 with TRBJ2-7; D might be TRBD1 (5 bases). The CDR3 contains 13 residues. The V and J ends lost 7 bases and 2 bases respectively, with 13 bases between them. Germline CDR1 is SGHDT and CDR2 is YYEEEE. This CDR3 reads CASHTGLTYEQYF. CDR3 in DNA: TGTGCCAGCCATACAGGTTTAACCTACGAGCAGTACTTC.

There are a few counts of this clonotype. The chain is built from TRBV4-1 and TRBJ2-6; D perhaps matches TRBD2 (6 bases). The CDR3 spans 16 residues. Germline V CDR1 and CDR2: MGHRA, YSYEKL. V dropped 5 bases and J dropped 2 bases, with 13 bases sitting between them. The CDR3 DNA reads as TGCGCCAGCAGCTTTGCAGGGACTGCTGGGGCCAACGTCCTGACTTTC. Protein product: CASSFAGTAGANVLTF.

This CDR3 reads CASRAGRYGYTF. CDR3 DNA: TGTGCCAGCAGGGCTGGACGGTATGGCTACACCTTC. The chain combines TRBV25-1 with TRBJ1-2; D remains unclear. Trimming took 6 bases from V and 5 from J, leaving 10 bases between them. This CDR3 has 12 residues. Germline CDR1 reads MGHDK; CDR2 reads SYGVNS.

This clonotype came up once. The chain joins TRBV20-1 to TRBJ2-1; D not resolved. V was cut by 1 base and J by 0 bases, with 16 bases left in between. Germline V gene sequence: CDR1 DFQATT, CDR2 SNEGSKA (reference sequence). This CDR3 has 17 residues. The CDR3 region is CSARVQSAESSYNEQFF. Here the CDR3 DNA reads TGCAGTGCTAGAGTTCAGTCTGCCGAGAGCTCCTACAATGAGCAGTTCTTC.

V usage is TRBV20-1 and J usage is TRBJ1-1; D might be TRBD1 (5 bases). The germline V and J ends were trimmed by 2 bases and 6 bases, with 10 bases remaining between them. Germline V gene lookup returns CDR1 DFQATT and CDR2 SNEGSKA (reference sequence). This CDR3 comprises 12 residues. As DNA, the CDR3 is TGCAGTGCTAGACCAGGGATATCTGAAGCTTTCTTT. Its translation: CSARPGISEAFF.

The rearrangement uses TRBV27 and TRBJ2-3; D gene ambiguous. From germline, CDR1 is MNHEY and CDR2 SMNVEV (reference sequence). There are 14 residues in the CDR3. The V and J ends lost 7 bases and 2 bases respectively, with 13 bases between them. CDR3 residues: CASTMTETTDTQYF. Here the CDR3 DNA reads TGTGCCAGCACCATGACTGAAACCACAGATACGCAGTATTTT.

The CDR3 spells CASSLGIRPENVNEQFF. The CDR3 DNA sequence: TGTGCCAGCAGCTTAGGCATACGGCCCGAAAACGTGAATGAGCAGTTCTTC. The chain links TRBV11-2 to TRBJ2-1, with D unresolved. The germline V gene has CDR1 SGHAT and CDR2 FQNNGV. The V end was cut by 1 base, the J end by 7 bases, with 20 bases between. The CDR3 contains 17 residues.

The rearrangement uses TRBV13 and TRBJ2-1, with 8 bases identical to TRBD1. This CDR3 has 15 residues. CDR1 and CDR2 from the germline V gene are PRHDT and FYEKMQ (reference sequence). The V segment lost 5 bases and the J segment 4 bases; nucleotides outside the gene matches: 7. CDR3 residues: CASSGDRSQYNEQFF. The CDR3 DNA follows: TGTGCCAGCAGCGGGGACAGGAGCCAATACAATGAGCAGTTCTTC.